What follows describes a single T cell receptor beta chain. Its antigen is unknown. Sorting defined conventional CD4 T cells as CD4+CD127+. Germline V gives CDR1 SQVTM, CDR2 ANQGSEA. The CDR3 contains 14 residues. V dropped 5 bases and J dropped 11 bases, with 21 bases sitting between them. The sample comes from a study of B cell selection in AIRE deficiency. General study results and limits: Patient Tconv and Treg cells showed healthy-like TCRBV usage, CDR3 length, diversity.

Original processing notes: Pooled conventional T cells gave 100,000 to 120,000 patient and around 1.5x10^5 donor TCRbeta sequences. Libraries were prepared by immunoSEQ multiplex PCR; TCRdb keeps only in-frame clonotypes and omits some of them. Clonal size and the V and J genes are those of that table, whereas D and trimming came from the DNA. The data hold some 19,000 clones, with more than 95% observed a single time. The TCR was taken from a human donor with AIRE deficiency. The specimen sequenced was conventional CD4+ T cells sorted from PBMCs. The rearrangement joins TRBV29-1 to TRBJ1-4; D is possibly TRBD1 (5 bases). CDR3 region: CSVWDRGRSEKLFF. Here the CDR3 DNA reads TGCAGCGTTTGGGACCGGGGCCGCTCTGAGAAACTGTTTTTT.